This TCR beta chain came from a study of T cells in Graves' hyperthyroidism and ophthalmopathy. Study-level points and caveats: Separation of ophthalmopathy from stable hyperthyroidism was achieved by a 13 V-J model. The model foresaw ophthalmopathy a median about 6.1 months prior to onset.

Authors of the study amplified TCR beta CDR3 regions from RNA transcripts. The HTBI primer set drove a first-round RT-PCR of the TCR CDR3. TCRdb independently ran MiXCR on the multiplex PCR reads; one entry per CDR3 protein. The sample has over 500,000 distinct CDR3 sequences; 46% are singletons. Lactation, pregnancy, other autoimmune disease or uncontrolled infection led to exclusion of patients. Clinical symptoms, serum thyroxine, TRAb, thyroid ultrasound and orbital computed tomography informed diagnoses. With regard to this clonotype: As yet, its antigen is unknown.

This CDR3 has 12 amino acids. Trimming removed 3 bases at V and 7 bases at J, with 8 bases between. Germline V gene sequence: CDR1 SGDLS, CDR2 YYNGEE. V is TRBV9 and J is TRBJ1-3; D is unclear. The sequence was obtained from an adult woman with Graves' disease, either hyperthyroidism or ophthalmopathy (not recorded which). The specimen sequenced was peripheral blood or thyroid tissue (not recorded which). CDR3 DNA: TGTGCCAGCAGCGCCGGGAGGAACACCATATATTTT. Protein sequence: CASSAGRNTIYF.